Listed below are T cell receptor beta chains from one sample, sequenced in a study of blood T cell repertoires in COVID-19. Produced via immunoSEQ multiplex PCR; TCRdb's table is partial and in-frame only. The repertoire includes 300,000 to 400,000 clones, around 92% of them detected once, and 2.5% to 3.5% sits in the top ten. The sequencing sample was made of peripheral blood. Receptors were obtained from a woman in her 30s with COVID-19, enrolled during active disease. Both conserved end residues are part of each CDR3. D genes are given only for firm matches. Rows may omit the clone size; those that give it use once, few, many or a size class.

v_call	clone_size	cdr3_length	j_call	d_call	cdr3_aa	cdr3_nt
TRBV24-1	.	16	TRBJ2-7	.	CATSDRSRVVSYEQYF	TGTGCCACCAGTGATCGATCCAGGGTTGTGTCCTACGAGCAGTACTTC
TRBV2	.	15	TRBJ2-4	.	CASSARWTEKNIQYF	TGTGCCAGCAGCGCGCGATGGACAGAAAAAAACATTCAGTACTTC
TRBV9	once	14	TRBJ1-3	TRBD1	CASSADREGNTIYF	TGTGCCAGCAGTGCGGACAGGGAGGGAAACACCATATATTTT
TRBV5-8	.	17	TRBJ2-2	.	CASSYTSPAGNTGELFF	TGTGCCAGCAGTTATACCTCCCCGGCGGGAAACACCGGGGAGCTGTTTTTT
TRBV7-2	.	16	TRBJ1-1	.	CASSSLGRQTNTEAFF	TGTGCCAGCAGCTCACTAGGTAGGCAGACGAACACTGAAGCTTTCTTT
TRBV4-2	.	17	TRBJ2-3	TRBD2	CASSQDYRGGSRGTQYF	TGTGCCAGCAGCCAAGATTATCGGGGGGGGAGTCGAGGTACGCAGTATTTT
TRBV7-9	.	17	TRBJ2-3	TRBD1	CASSRRSGTGMPDTQYF	TGTGCCAGCAGCCGAAGATCCGGGACAGGGATGCCAGATACGCAGTATTTT
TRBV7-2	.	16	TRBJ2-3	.	CASSLGSGTGTDTQYF	TGTGCCAGCAGCTTAGGATCTGGGACTGGCACAGATACGCAGTATTTT
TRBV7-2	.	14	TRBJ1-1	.	CASSLGDILTEAFF	TGTGCCAGCAGCTTAGGGGACATCCTCACTGAAGCTTTCTTT
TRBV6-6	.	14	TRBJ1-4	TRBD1	CASSATGLDEKLFF	TGTGCCAGCAGTGCGACAGGGTTGGATGAAAAACTGTTTTTT
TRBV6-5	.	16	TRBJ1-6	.	CASSYAGVRGNSPLHF	TGTGCCAGCAGTTACGCCGGAGTCAGGGGAAATTCACCCCTCCACTTT
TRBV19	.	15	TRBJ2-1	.	CASSIDTRVLNEQFF	TGTGCCAGTAGTATAGATACTAGGGTTTTGAATGAGCAGTTCTTC
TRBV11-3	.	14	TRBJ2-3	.	CASSRSPETDTQYF	TGTGCCAGCAGCCGGTCCCCGGAGACAGATACGCAGTATTTT
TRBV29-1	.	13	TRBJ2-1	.	CSVEVAAYNEQFF	TGCAGCGTTGAAGTGGCGGCCTACAATGAGCAGTTCTTC
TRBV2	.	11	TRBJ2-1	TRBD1	CATGQDNEQFF	TGTGCCACCGGACAGGACAATGAGCAGTTCTTC
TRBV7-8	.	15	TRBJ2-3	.	CASSLASGGEDTQYF	TGTGCCAGCAGCTTAGCTTCGGGGGGCGAAGATACGCAGTATTTT
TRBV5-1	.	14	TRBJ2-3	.	CASSLGLLTDTQYF	TGCGCCAGCAGCTTGGGACTACTCACAGATACGCAGTATTTT
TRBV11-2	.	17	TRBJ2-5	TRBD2	CASSLDRTSGPGGTQYF	TGTGCCAGCAGCTTAGATCGGACTAGCGGGCCCGGAGGGACCCAGTACTTC
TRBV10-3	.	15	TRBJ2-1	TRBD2	CAISETSGRLNEQFF	TGTGCCATCAGTGAAACTAGCGGGAGGCTTAATGAGCAGTTCTTC
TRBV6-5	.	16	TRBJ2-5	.	CASSYGGQGWAETQYF	TGTGCCAGCAGTTACGGGGGTCAGGGGTGGGCAGAGACCCAGTACTTC
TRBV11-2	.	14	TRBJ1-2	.	CASSLYTGDYGYTF	TGTGCCAGCAGCTTATACACAGGAGACTATGGCTACACCTTC
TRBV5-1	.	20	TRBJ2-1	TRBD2	CASSWPGLAGGNSSYNEQFF	TGCGCCAGCAGCTGGCCGGGACTAGCGGGAGGGAATAGCTCCTACAATGAGCAGTTCTTC
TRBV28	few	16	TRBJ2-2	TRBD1	CASSFRTGFGTGELFF	TGTGCCAGCAGTTTCCGGACAGGGTTTGGCACCGGGGAGCTGTTTTTT
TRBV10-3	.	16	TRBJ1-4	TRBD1	CAISAETGGNNEKLFF	TGTGCCATCAGCGCCGAGACAGGGGGTAATAATGAAAAACTGTTTTTT
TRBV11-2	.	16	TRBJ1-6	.	CASSPTYRVLNSPLHF	TGTGCCAGCAGCCCCACCTACAGGGTCCTCAATTCACCCCTCCACTTT
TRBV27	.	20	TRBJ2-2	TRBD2	CASSFSGLAGLLANTGELFF	TGTGCCAGCAGTTTCTCGGGACTAGCGGGCCTCCTAGCGAACACCGGGGAGCTGTTTTTT
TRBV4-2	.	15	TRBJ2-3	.	CASSQDLRVEDTQYF	TGTGCCAGCAGCCAAGATCTGAGGGTGGAGGATACGCAGTATTTT
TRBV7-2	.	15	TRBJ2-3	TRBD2	CASSLTSGWSDTQYF	TGTGCCAGCAGCTTGACTAGCGGGTGGTCAGATACGCAGTATTTT
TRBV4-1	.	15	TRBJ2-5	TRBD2	CASSDGGGPQETQYF	TGCGCCAGCAGCGATGGCGGGGGGCCACAAGAGACCCAGTACTTC
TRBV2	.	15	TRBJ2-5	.	CASSVTAGGQETQYF	TGTGCCAGCAGTGTTACCGCCGGGGGCCAAGAGACCCAGTACTTC
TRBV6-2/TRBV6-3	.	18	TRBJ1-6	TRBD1	CASSYSSRDRGWNSPLHF	TGTGCCAGCAGTTACTCCTCCCGGGACAGGGGATGGAATTCACCCCTCCACTTT
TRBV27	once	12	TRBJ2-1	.	CASSLDVREQFF	TGTGCCAGCAGTTTAGATGTGCGGGAGCAGTTCTTC
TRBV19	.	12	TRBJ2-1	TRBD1	CASRPQGGEQFF	TGTGCCAGTAGACCACAGGGGGGTGAGCAGTTCTTC
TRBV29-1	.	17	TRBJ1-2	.	CSVAQQGWDRSLYGYTF	TGCAGCGTAGCCCAACAGGGATGGGATAGGAGTCTGTATGGCTACACCTTC
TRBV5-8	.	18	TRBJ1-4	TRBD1	CASSPGRDSQGTNEKLFF	TGTGCCAGCAGCCCCGGCCGGGACAGCCAAGGGACTAATGAAAAACTGTTTTTT
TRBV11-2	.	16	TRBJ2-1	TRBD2	CASSPIGTSTWDEQFF	TGTGCCAGCAGCCCGATCGGGACTAGCACTTGGGATGAGCAGTTCTTC
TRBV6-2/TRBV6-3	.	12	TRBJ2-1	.	CASSYSRNEQFF	TGTGCCAGCAGTTACTCACGGAATGAGCAGTTCTTC
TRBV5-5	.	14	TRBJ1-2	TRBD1	CASSLGQGDYGYTF	TGTGCCAGCAGCTTGGGACAGGGTGACTATGGCTACACCTTC
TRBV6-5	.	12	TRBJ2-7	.	CASKSHNYEQYF	TGTGCCAGCAAGTCCCACAACTACGAGCAGTACTTC
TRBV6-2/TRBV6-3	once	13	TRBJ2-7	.	CASSTTPLYEQYF	TGTGCCAGCAGCACGACACCTCTCTACGAGCAGTACTTC
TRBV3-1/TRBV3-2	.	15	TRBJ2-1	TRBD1	CASSQGTGPNNEQFF	TGTGCCAGCAGCCAAGGGACAGGGCCCAACAATGAGCAGTTCTTC
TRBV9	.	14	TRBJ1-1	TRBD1	CASSGDSGYTEAFF	TGTGCCAGCAGCGGGGACAGCGGGTACACTGAAGCTTTCTTT